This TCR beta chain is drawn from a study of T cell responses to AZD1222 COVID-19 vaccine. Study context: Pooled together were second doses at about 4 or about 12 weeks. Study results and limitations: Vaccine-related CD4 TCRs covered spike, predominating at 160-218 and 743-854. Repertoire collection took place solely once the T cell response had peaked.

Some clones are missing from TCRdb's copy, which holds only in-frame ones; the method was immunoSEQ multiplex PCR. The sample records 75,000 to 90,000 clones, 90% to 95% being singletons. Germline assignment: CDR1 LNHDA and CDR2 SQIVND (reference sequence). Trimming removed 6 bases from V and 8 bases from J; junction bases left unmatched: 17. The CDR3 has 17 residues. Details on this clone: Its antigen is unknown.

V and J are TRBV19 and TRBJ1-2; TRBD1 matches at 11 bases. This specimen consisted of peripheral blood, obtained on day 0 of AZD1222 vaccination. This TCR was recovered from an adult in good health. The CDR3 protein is CASSLGTGGVAVEGYTF. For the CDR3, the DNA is TGTGCCAGTAGCCTCGGGACAGGGGGAGTGGCGGTCGAAGGCTACACCTTC. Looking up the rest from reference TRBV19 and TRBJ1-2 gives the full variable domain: DGGITQSPKYLFRKEGQNVTLSCEQNLNHDAMYWYRQDPGQGLRLIYYSQIVNDFQKGDIAEGYSVSREKKESFPLTVTSAQKNPTAFYLCASSLGTGGVAVEGYTFGSGTRLTVV.